The source of this TCR beta chain is a study of early T cells in non-severe SARS-CoV-2 infection. Study conclusions and caveats: Comparison of clonotypes with VDJdb favored anti-spike CD8 responses while missing private and CD4 specificities.

The TCR library protocol attached unique molecular identifiers to the individual cDNA molecules. TCRdb redid the calling of the 5' RACE reads with MiXCR, one entry per CDR3 protein. The table has approximately 70,000 distinct CDR3 sequences, roughly 12% seen once. This CDR3 comprises 14 residues. Per the germline V gene, CDR1 is SGHDN and CDR2 is FVKESK. Trimming left V 4 bases short and J 4 bases short, with 14 bases between. This clonotype occurred a few times. Antigen unknown. This receptor was taken from an adult who was a healthcare worker with PCR-confirmed SARS-CoV-2 infection or an uninfected control (not recorded which). The donor label of this sample is uncertain. The rearrangement links TRBV14 to TRBJ2-7; D is unresolved. Source: whole blood, taken at baseline. The DNA for the CDR3 is TGTGCCAGCAGCCCGCCCAGGACGACTTACGAGCAGTACTTC. It encodes CASSPPRTTYEQYF.